The clone carrying this TCR beta chain was counted between two and nine times. This specimen comes from a study of CD8+ T cells in alopecia areata. Following RNA extraction, reverse transcription yielded cDNA that acted as the sequencing template. The data were produced by immunoSEQ multiplex PCR, yet TCRdb's version contains in-frame clones alone and is incomplete. The sample records approximately 100,000 clones, roughly two fifths being singletons. The V end lost 4 bases, the J end lost 1 base, and 10 bases lay between the germline ends. The V gene's germline CDR1 is SQVTM and CDR2 ANQGSEA. This CDR3 region has 13 residues. Collection of lesional scalp punch biopsies and peripheral blood was performed in alopecia areata patients.

This rearrangement joins TRBV29-1 to TRBJ1-1; TRBD1 might be the D (5 bases). The source material was CD4+ T cells sorted from blood. The sequence derives from a human donor with alopecia areata. The CDR3 sequence is CSVVWQGNTEAFF. The CDR3 DNA follows: TGCAGCGTTGTTTGGCAGGGGAACACTGAAGCTTTCTTT.